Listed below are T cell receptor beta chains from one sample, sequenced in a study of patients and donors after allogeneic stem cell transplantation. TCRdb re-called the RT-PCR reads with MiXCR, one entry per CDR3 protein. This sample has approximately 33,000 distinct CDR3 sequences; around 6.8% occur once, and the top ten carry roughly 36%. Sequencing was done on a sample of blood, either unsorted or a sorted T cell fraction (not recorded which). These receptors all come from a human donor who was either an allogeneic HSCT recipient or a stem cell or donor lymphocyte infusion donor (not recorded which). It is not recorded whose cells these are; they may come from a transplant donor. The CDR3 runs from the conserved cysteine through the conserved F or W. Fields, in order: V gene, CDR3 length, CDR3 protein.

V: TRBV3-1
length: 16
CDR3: CASSRGLAGGLGELFF

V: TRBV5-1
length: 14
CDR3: CASSLFSGTDTQYF

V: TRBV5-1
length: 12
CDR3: CASSLTEGEQFF

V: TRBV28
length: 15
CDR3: CATQRGTGVTGELFF

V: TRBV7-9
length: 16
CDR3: CASSLTNWVLNTEAFF

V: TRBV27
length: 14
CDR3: CASSSTTGRNEQFF

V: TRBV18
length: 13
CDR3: CASSPDPPDTQYF

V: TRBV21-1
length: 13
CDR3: CASRVRFSYEQYF

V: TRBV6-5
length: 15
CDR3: CASSQGLAGVNEQFF

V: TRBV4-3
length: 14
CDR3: CASSTTRNTGELFF

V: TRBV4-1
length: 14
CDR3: CASSQSPGTGELFF

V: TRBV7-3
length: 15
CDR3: CASSPSDRSNYGYTF

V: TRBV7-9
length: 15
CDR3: CASSFTDSLNTEAFF

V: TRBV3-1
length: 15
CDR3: CASSGRTELTDTQYF

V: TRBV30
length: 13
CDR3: CAWKLQGTYEQYF

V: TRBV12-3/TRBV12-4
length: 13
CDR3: CASSLEERAEQYF

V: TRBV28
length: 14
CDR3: CASRDGTGSREAFF

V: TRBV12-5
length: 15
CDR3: CASGLGLAENNEQFF

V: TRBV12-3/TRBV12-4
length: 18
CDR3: CASSFLLTSGRREDTQYF

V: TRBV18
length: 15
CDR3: CASSPLAGGGNEQFF

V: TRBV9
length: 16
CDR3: CASSVTGTSGYNEQFF

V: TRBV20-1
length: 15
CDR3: CSARRRGATYNEQFF

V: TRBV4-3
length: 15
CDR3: CASSQDWGGPTEAFF

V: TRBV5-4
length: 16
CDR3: CASSPTGTGYYNEQFF

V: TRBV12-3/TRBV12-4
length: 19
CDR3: CASTHSGGRLISGANVLTF

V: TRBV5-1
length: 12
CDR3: CASRLWSYEQYF

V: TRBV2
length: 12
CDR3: CASSDGWGEQFF

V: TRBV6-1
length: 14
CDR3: CASRIGTSPGEQYF

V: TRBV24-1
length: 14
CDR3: CATSRASVSDTQYF

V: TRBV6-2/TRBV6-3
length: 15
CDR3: CASSYSRRFKETQYF

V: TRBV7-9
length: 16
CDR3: CASSHRTSGSRDTQYF

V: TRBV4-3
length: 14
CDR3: CASSRGVMISEAFF

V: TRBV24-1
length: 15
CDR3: CATSDQQDPQETQYF

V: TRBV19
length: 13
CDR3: CASRVSGANVLTF

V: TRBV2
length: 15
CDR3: CASSEWGSSYNEQFF

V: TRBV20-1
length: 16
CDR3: CSAPPGDRGPGNTIYF

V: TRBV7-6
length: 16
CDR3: CASSIGTGGLSYEQYF

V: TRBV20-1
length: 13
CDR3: CSAYRAGGYGYTF

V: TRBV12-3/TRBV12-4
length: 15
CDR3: CASSLSGGAYNEQFF

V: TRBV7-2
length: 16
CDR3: CASSLLAATYYNEQFF

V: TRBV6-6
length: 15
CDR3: CASSRGGSSTYEQYF

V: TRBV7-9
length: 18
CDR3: CASSLGLAGDSDYNEQFF

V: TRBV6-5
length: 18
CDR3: CASSSRTSNDKQPHTQYF

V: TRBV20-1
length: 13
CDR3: CSASFRAKNIQYF

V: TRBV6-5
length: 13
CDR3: CASMNPGGNEQYF

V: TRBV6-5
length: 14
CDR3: CASSYGTSAETQYF

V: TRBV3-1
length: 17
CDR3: CASSQGLAGGPYDTQYF

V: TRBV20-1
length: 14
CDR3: CSARLSPVVYEQYF

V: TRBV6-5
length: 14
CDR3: CASSYGGTTDTQYF

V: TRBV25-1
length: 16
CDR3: CASRQSGTGHYNEQFF

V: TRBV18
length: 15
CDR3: CASSPGTAGDQPQHF

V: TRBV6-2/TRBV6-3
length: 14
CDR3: CASSAGKPPREAFF